The source of this TCR beta chain is a study of blood T cell repertoires in COVID-19 (dated by TCRdb to 2019 to 2021). Regarding the complete study: Collaborator samples came from the United States, Italy and Spain and covered acute and convalescent phases of COVID-19. Deeply sampled blood TCRbeta repertoires from subjects exposed to, actively infected with, or recovered from COVID-19 were included in the dataset. Sample metadata almost always included a de-identified subject ID, COVID-19 status, age in years and sex. The prospective study material was composed of cDNA or gDNA derived from T cells, B-cell-depleted T cells, or PBMCs. Where HLA class I and class II types were available, the types were taken from metadata supplied by the sample provider, not from assay-based typing. A freely available public database, intended as a resource for researchers studying the immune response to SARS-CoV-2, is where the repertoires were released. Samples came from the ongoing ImmuneRACE study (first 160 participants) plus 1,254 subjects from 6 global collaborators.

The paper's findings and limits, for the study overall: The amount of clinical and demographic metadata varied by source and participant and was provided uncurated.

TCRbeta CDR3 regions were amplified from genomic DNA using the immunoSEQ Assay, a bias-controlled multiplex PCR. On the study's bioinformatics: Nucleated cell counts per sample were estimated from amplification of reference gene primers within the assay. Sequence reads were collapsed and filtered to measure the absolute abundance of every unique TCRbeta CDR3 rearrangement. Productive Simpson clonality was computed per sample as the square root of Simpson's diversity index over productive rearrangements. In TCRdb, the immuneACCESS table is reduced to in-frame sequences with V and J assigned. These tables do not hold every clone; where another copy was compared, an unresolved V gene accounts for under half, and the others remain unexplained. V and J calls and clone size are given by that table; D and trimming were obtained from the DNA. The sample contains fewer than 200,000 clones, over 80% of them found a single time. The top ten constitute roughly 4.8% of the sample.

Taken from cysteine to phenylalanine, the CDR3 has 16 residues. The entry retains the CDR3 DNA only, 48 bases that are in frame from base 1. CDR1 MNHEY and CDR2 SVGEGT were looked up in the germline V gene. Unmatched junction bases come to 6, with V trimmed by 2 bases and J by 1 base. One collaborating source in Seattle enrolled patients while the patients were actively infected and followed the patients over time throughout the course of disease. The collaborating institutions used their own protocols to collect whole blood in K2EDTA tubes. For TCRbeta analysis, collaborator samples were shipped as frozen whole blood, as isolated PBMCs, or as DNA extracted from either sample type. This clone appeared once. Its antigen has not been determined. Base quality data are lacking; no much larger clone is found one base away.

In this chain, TRBV6-2 or TRBV6-3 is recombined with TRBJ1-1, and 8 junctional nucleotides match TRBD1. The receptor was derived from a man aged 25-45 years with COVID-19, enrolled during active disease. Sample: peripheral blood. CDR3 loop: CASSYTLDRENTEAFF. The nucleotide sequence is TGTGCCAGCAGTTACACTCTGGACAGGGAGAACACTGAAGCTTTCTTT.